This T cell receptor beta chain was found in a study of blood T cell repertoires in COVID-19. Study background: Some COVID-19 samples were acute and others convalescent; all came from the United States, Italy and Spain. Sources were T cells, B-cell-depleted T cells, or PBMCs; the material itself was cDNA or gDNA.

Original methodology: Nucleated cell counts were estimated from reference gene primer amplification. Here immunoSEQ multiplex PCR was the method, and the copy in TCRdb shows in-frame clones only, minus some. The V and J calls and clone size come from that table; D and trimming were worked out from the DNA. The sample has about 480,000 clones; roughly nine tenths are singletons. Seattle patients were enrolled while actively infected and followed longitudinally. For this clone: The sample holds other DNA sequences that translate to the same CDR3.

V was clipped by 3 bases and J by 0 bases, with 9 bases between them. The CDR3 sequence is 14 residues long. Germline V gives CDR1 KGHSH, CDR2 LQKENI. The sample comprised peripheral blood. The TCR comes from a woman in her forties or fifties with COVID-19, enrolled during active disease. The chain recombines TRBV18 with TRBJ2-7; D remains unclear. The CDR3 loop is CASSPTPGSYEQYF. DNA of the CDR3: TGTGCCAGCTCACCTACCCCCGGCTCCTACGAGCAGTACTTC.